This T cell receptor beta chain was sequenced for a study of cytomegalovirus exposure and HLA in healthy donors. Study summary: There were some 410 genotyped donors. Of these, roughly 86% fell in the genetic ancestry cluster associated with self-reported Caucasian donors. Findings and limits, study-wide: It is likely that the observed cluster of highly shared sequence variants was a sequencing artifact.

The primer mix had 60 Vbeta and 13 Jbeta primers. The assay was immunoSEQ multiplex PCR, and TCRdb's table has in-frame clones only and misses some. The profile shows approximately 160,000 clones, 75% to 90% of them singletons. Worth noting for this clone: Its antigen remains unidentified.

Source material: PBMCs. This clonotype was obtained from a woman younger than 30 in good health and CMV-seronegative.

The CDR3: CASRPGTGLTEAFF. In nucleotides, the CDR3 is TGTGCCAGCAGACCTGGGACAGGGCTTACTGAAGCTTTCTTT. This sequence joins TRBV7-8 and TRBJ1-1; 9 bases map to TRBD1. The ends lost 6 bases at V and 5 bases at J; junction bases unmatched: 7. Germline V gene sequence: CDR1 SGHVS, CDR2 FQNEAQ. CDR3 length equals 14 residues.